Listed below are T cell receptor beta chains from one sample, sequenced in a study of STAT5B mutations in CD4+ large granular lymphocyte leukemia. This table comes from immunoSEQ multiplex PCR, and its TCRdb copy is limited to in-frame clones, with some not included. This sample yields tens of thousands of clones, of which about three quarters are seen a single time; around 0.65% belongs to the top ten. The material sequenced was CD4+ T cells from blood buffy coats. The receptor set was obtained from a human donor in good health. The CDR3 runs from the conserved cysteine through the conserved F or W. The D gene is left open where the match is weak. A clone size is listed for some rows: how often the clone was seen (once, few, many), or a class if it is expanded.

J gene,D gene,V gene,clone size,CDR3 protein,CDR3 DNA
TRBJ1-4,NA,TRBV7-6,NA,CASSLGQARYEKLFF,TGTGCCAGCAGCTTAGGCCAAGCCCGGTATGAAAAACTGTTTTTT
TRBJ2-1,NA,TRBV5-1,NA,CASRFGGLGYNEQFF,TGCGCCAGCCGATTTGGGGGGCTCGGCTACAATGAGCAGTTCTTC
TRBJ1-6,NA,TRBV6-4,few,CASSEGTPWDSPLHF,TGTGCCAGCAGTGAGGGCACCCCCTGGGATTCACCCCTCCACTTT
TRBJ2-7,TRBD2,TRBV7-3,NA,CASSWSGNPLIGEQYF,TGTGCCAGCAGCTGGAGCGGGAACCCGTTGATCGGTGAGCAGTACTTC
TRBJ2-1,NA,TRBV7-2,once,CASSPSPTGEQFF,TGTGCCAGCAGCCCTTCTCCCACAGGTGAGCAGTTCTTC
TRBJ2-7,NA,TRBV11-2,NA,CASRSGGMSYEQYF,TGTGCCAGCAGATCGGGCGGGATGTCCTACGAGCAGTACTTC
TRBJ2-7,NA,TRBV7-2,NA,CASSSRTPPGEQYF,TGTGCCAGCAGCTCACGGACACCCCCGGGCGAGCAGTACTTC
TRBJ1-1,NA,TRBV6-5,NA,CASSSYRNTEAFF,TGTGCCAGCAGTTCCTACAGAAACACTGAAGCTTTCTTT
TRBJ2-3,TRBD1,TRBV2,NA,CASRKQGVFSTDTQYF,TGTGCCAGCAGGAAGCAGGGGGTTTTTAGCACAGATACGCAGTATTTT
TRBJ1-3,NA,TRBV2,NA,CASSETDSGNTIYF,TGTGCCAGCAGTGAAACGGACTCTGGAAACACCATATATTTT
TRBJ2-5,NA,TRBV7-2,NA,CASSFAHTRYSGLAQYF,TGTGCCAGCAGCTTCGCCCATACTAGGTACTCGGGTCTCGCCCAGTACTTC
TRBJ2-7,TRBD2,TRBV6-5,few,CASSYSNAGGRNEQYF,TGTGCCAGCAGTTACTCGAACGCGGGGGGGCGAAACGAGCAGTACTTC
TRBJ2-7,NA,TRBV30,NA,CAWSVPRTGTIVYEQYF,TGTGCCTGGAGTGTACCCAGGACAGGGACTATTGTTTACGAGCAGTACTTC
TRBJ1-2,TRBD1,TRBV2,few,CASDRGDYGYTF,TGTGCCAGCGACAGGGGCGACTATGGCTACACCTTC
TRBJ2-3,NA,TRBV27,once,CASRRVGGTQYF,TGTGCCAGCAGGAGGGTTGGGGGAACGCAGTATTTT
TRBJ1-2,NA,TRBV7-2,once,CASSLVNPGFGYGYTF,TGTGCCAGCAGCTTAGTAAACCCGGGTTTTGGCTATGGCTACACCTTC
TRBJ1-5,NA,TRBV4-1,few,CASSQDGGLGNQPQHF,TGCGCCAGCAGCCAAGATGGGGGTTTGGGCAATCAGCCCCAGCATTTT
TRBJ2-7,TRBD1,TRBV6-1,NA,CASEGQASYEQYF,TGTGCCAGCGAGGGACAGGCCTCCTACGAGCAGTACTTC
TRBJ2-3,TRBD2,TRBV5-4,NA,CASSSGLAGGPDTQYF,TGTGCCAGCAGCTCAGGACTAGCGGGGGGGCCAGATACGCAGTATTTT
TRBJ1-1,NA,TRBV19,NA,CASRPSQGPAFF,TGTGCCAGTAGACCCTCGCAGGGTCCAGCTTTCTTT
TRBJ1-1,NA,TRBV7-8,NA,CASSLTGLGTEAFF,TGTGCCAGCAGCTTGACAGGCCTCGGCACTGAAGCTTTCTTT
TRBJ2-7,NA,TRBV2,NA,CASSAPGTGYEQYF,TGTGCCAGCAGTGCCCCCGGGACTGGCTACGAGCAGTACTTC
TRBJ2-3,TRBD1,TRBV7-2,NA,CASSPWTGADTQYF,TGTGCCAGCAGCCCGTGGACAGGGGCAGATACGCAGTATTTT
TRBJ2-5,NA,TRBV11-2,NA,CASRRGQILETQYF,TGTGCCAGCAGACGAGGACAAATCCTGGAGACCCAGTACTTC
TRBJ1-1,NA,TRBV18,once,CASSYGRNTEAFF,TGTGCCAGCTCATACGGGCGGAACACTGAAGCTTTCTTT
TRBJ2-7,NA,TRBV7-2,NA,CASSRAGAGVYEQYF,TGTGCCAGCAGCCGAGCTGGCGCAGGGGTCTACGAGCAGTACTTC
TRBJ2-6,NA,TRBV5-6,NA,CASSLAGSGANVLTF,TGTGCCAGCAGCTTGGCCGGCTCTGGGGCCAACGTCCTGACTTTC
TRBJ2-3,NA,TRBV7-9,NA,CASSLSERTDTQYF,TGTGCCAGCAGCTTATCTGAGCGCACAGATACGCAGTATTTT
TRBJ1-1,TRBD1,TRBV30,few,CAWITRTGQQGVGQAFF,TGTGCCTGGATCACAAGAACGGGACAGCAAGGCGTGGGGCAAGCTTTCTTT
TRBJ2-4,NA,TRBV28,few,CASSLELNIQYF,TGTGCCAGCAGTTTGGAATTAAACATTCAGTACTTC
TRBJ1-4,NA,TRBV21-1,NA,CASSKGGRQGRSTNEKLFF,TGTGCCAGCAGCAAAGGGGGTCGACAGGGAAGATCAACTAATGAAAAACTGTTTTTT
TRBJ1-2,NA,TRBV5-1,once,CASDLVPGGYGYTF,TGCGCCTCCGACCTGGTCCCGGGCGGCTATGGCTACACCTTC
TRBJ2-7,TRBD2,TRBV14,NA,CASSPQLAATYEQYF,TGTGCCAGCAGCCCCCAACTAGCGGCGACCTACGAGCAGTACTTC
TRBJ2-5,TRBD1,TRBV2,NA,CASNGWTGPKREETQYF,TGTGCCAGCAATGGTTGGACAGGGCCAAAACGGGAAGAGACCCAGTACTTC
TRBJ2-7,NA,TRBV5-1,NA,CASRPGQGRNEQYF,TGCGCCAGCCGTCCGGGGCAGGGTCGGAACGAGCAGTACTTC
TRBJ1-2,TRBD1,TRBV30,once,CAWSVLRGPSYGYTF,TGTGCCTGGAGTGTCCTCAGGGGGCCGAGCTATGGCTACACCTTC
TRBJ2-1,NA,TRBV18,NA,CASSTERDDEQFF,TGTGCCAGCTCAACGGAGAGAGACGATGAGCAGTTCTTC
TRBJ1-2,NA,TRBV7-2,few,CASSKMQSQANYGYTF,TGTGCCAGCAGCAAGATGCAGTCGCAGGCTAACTATGGCTACACCTTC
TRBJ1-5,TRBD1,TRBV6-1,NA,CASSEIRQGSGNQPQHF,TGTGCCAGCAGTGAAATCCGACAGGGGTCGGGGAATCAGCCCCAGCATTTT
TRBJ1-6,TRBD1,TRBV6-1,NA,CASRGTGARPPLHF,TGTGCCAGCAGAGGTACAGGGGCCCGTCCACCCCTCCACTTT
TRBJ1-1,NA,TRBV7-9,NA,CASSLESGGRRNTEAFF,TGTGCCAGCAGCTTAGAGAGTGGGGGGCGGCGGAACACTGAAGCTTTCTTT
TRBJ2-7,TRBD2,TRBV10-3,once,CAITPRESGEQYF,TGTGCCATCACCCCGCGGGAGTCTGGCGAGCAGTACTTC
TRBJ2-1,NA,TRBV12-5,NA,CASGLYNEQFF,TGTGCTAGTGGTTTGTACAATGAGCAGTTCTTC
TRBJ2-1,TRBD2,TRBV2,NA,CASSARLAGEQFF,TGTGCCAGCAGTGCCCGACTAGCGGGAGAGCAGTTCTTC
TRBJ1-1,NA,TRBV7-3,few,CASSFDLNTEAFF,TGTGCCAGCAGCTTCGACTTGAACACTGAAGCTTTCTTT
TRBJ1-1,NA,TRBV27,few,CASRPRQLMNTEAFF,TGTGCCAGCAGACCCAGACAGTTAATGAACACTGAAGCTTTCTTT
TRBJ2-5,NA,TRBV11-3,once,CASSLVEGETQYF,TGTGCCAGCAGCTTAGTGGAGGGTGAGACCCAGTACTTC
TRBJ2-7,TRBD2,TRBV4-1,NA,CASSRLAGNTYEQYF,TGCGCCAGCAGCCGACTAGCGGGGAACACCTACGAGCAGTACTTC
TRBJ2-7,NA,TRBV18,NA,CASSPGSSYEQYF,TGTGCCAGCTCACCAGGGAGCTCCTACGAGCAGTACTTC
TRBJ1-5,TRBD1,TRBV19,NA,CASSTDRANQPQHF,TGTGCCAGTAGTACAGACAGGGCCAATCAGCCCCAGCATTTT
TRBJ1-6,NA,TRBV27,few,CASGEGYGSPLHF,TGTGCCAGCGGAGAGGGGTATGGGTCACCCCTCCACTTT
TRBJ2-7,NA,TRBV2,NA,CASSEARVGEQYF,TGTGCCAGCAGTGAAGCCCGGGTCGGCGAGCAGTACTTC
TRBJ2-2,NA,TRBV6-4,NA,CASSYAGAGGELFF,TGTGCCAGCAGTTACGCGGGGGCGGGCGGGGAGCTGTTTTTT